This T cell receptor (beta chain) came from a study of CDR3 diversity in severe acne. The length of the CDR3 is 17 residues. Between the trimmed V and J ends, which lost 0 bases and 3 bases, there was a span of 15 bases. CDR1 and CDR2 (germline): MNHEY, SVGAGI. TCRdb fed the PCR reads into MiXCR, producing one record per CDR3 protein. The table shows more than 70,000 distinct CDR3 sequences, with around 50% occurring only once. In this sample, this clonotype turned up many times. This receptor was obtained from a male donor in good health, serving as a control. The material sequenced was blood. The chain carries TRBV6-5 and TRBJ1-5; D is unclear. CDR3 loop: CASSYSSSGRVNQPQHF. Here the CDR3 DNA reads TGTGCCAGCAGTTACTCAAGCAGTGGACGGGTCAATCAGCCCCAGCATTTT.